Listed below are T cell receptor beta chains from one sample, sequenced in a study of metastatic and nonmetastatic thyroid tumors. MiXCR reprocessed the PCR reads for TCRdb. The sample holds 30,000 or so clones, 25% to 35% seen once. Sequencing was performed on blood. The source is a female donor with papillary thyroid cancer or a benign thyroid nodule (not recorded which). Some clones in this sample may be carry-over from other donors' samples. The conserved cysteine and the conserved F or W are not part of the CDR3 here. Each record gives: J gene, V gene, CDR3 protein.

TRBJ2-3 TRBV9 ASSPRTEKYTDTQY
TRBJ2-7 TRBV7-8 ASSFRVAQGLSEQY
TRBJ1-5 TRBV28 ASSLGNSNQPQH
TRBJ2-3 TRBV18 ASSVDSLSTDTQY
TRBJ2-1 TRBV7-2 ASSQAGSTYNEQF
TRBJ1-6 TRBV6-1 AINTHGGNSPLH
TRBJ2-7 TRBV6-2/TRBV6-3 ASKLLPQYEQY
TRBJ1-2 TRBV20-1 SARRTGSIYGYT
TRBJ1-2 TRBV5-1 ASSVSGGSGYT
TRBJ2-1 TRBV28 ASSLRWDEQF
TRBJ2-1 TRBV2 ASSKGQGSKGARGEQF
TRBJ1-6 TRBV5-6 ASSNVYANSPLH
TRBJ1-2 TRBV15 ATSRLYSLDGYP
TRBJ2-5 TRBV5-1 ASSPDRTREETQY
TRBJ2-1 TRBV7-3 ASSLIGSYPDNEQF
TRBJ2-1 TRBV6-5 SSSYSGGPYTEQL
TRBJ1-1 TRBV6-2/TRBV6-3 ASSVGQGYDTEAF
TRBJ1-4 TRBV6-1 ASSFGKGALEKLF
TRBJ2-5 TRBV9 ASSVDPGTSGGPREETQY
TRBJ1-6 TRBV9 ASSVDRGPHSPLH
TRBJ1-2 TRBV20-1 SARTGGSRTFYGYT
TRBJ1-5 TRBV27 ASSSRGGNQPQH